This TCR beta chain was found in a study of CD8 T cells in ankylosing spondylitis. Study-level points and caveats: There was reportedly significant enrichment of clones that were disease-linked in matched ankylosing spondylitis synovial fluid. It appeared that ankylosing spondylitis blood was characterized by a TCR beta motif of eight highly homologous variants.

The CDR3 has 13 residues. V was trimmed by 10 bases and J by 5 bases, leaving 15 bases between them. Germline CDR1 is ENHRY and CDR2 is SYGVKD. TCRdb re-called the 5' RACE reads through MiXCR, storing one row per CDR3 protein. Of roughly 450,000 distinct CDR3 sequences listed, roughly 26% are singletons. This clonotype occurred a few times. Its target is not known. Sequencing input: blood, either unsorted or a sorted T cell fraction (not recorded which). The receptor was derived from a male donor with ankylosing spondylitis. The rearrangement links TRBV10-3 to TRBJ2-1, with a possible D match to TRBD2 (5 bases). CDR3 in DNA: TGTGCCACCCTTGAGTTCGGGGACAATGAGCAGTTCTTC. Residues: CATLEFGDNEQFF.